What follows are 31 T cell receptor beta chains derived from one specimen sequenced in a study of neurological immune-mediated disorders. Each CDR3 protein gets one entry after TCRdb re-called the 5' RACE reads with MiXCR. The profile shows under 90,000 distinct CDR3 sequences, about a tenth of them singletons. What was sequenced was PBMCs. The receptors stem from a man aged 40-49 years in good health.

Remarks on this clonotype: This may be a read error, as it is one base from a much larger clone. The gene calls are TRBV20-1 and TRBJ1-5; 7 bases fit TRBD1. The germline gives CDR1 DFQATT, CDR2 SNEGSKA (reference sequence). V shed 5 bases, J shed 9 bases, and the junction held 10 bases outside the gene matches. CDR3 length equals 13 residues. The CDR3, as DNA: TGCAGTGCTGCTCCAGGGGGAGGTCTGCCCCAGCATTTT. It yields the protein CSAAPGGGLPQHF.

Ten or more counts support this clonotype. This chain links TRBV7-2 with TRBJ2-5; D may be TRBD1 or TRBD2 (5 bases each). The germline V and J ends were trimmed by 5 bases and 7 bases, with 14 bases remaining between them. The CDR3 is made up of 13 amino acids. From germline, CDR1 is SGHTA and CDR2 FQGNSA. This CDR3 reads CASSPDGGGTQYF. The CDR3 region has the DNA TGTGCCAGCAGCCCCGATGGTGGGGGGACCCAGTACTTC.

In this sample, this clonotype turned up many times. J is TRBJ2-5 and V is TRBV7-2; perhaps TRBD1 as D (6 bases). The ends were cut back, 8 bases at V and 4 bases at J, with 14 bases in the middle. The CDR3 length is 13 residues. Germline-derived CDR1 and CDR2 are SGHTA and FQGNSA. The CDR3 nucleotides are TGTGCCAGCGGACCCGGGACACGAGAGACCCAGTACTTC. Translating it yields CASGPGTRETQYF.

This clonotype was observed many times. V and J are TRBV7-9 and TRBJ2-1, with a tentative D call TRBD2 (6 bases). The CDR3 has 14 residues. The germline CDR1 and CDR2 sequences are SEHNR and FQNEAQ (reference sequence). V was pared by 1 base and J by 5 bases, with 9 bases between. The CDR3 loop reads CASSLGDLHNEQFF. Here the CDR3 DNA reads TGTGCCAGCAGCTTAGGGGACTTACACAATGAGCAGTTCTTC. The full variable domain, completed using reference TRBV7-9 and TRBJ2-1, is DTGVSQNPRHKITKRGQNVTFRCDPISEHNRLYWYRQTLGQGPEFLTYFQNEAQLEKSRLLSDRFSAERPKGSFSTLEIQRTEQGDSAMYLCASSLGDLHNEQFFGPGTRLTVL.

This clonotype was counted at least ten times. CDR3 amino acids: CASSERGGLRSYEQYF. The CDR3, as DNA: TGTGCCAGCAGCGAGCGGGGGGGATTAAGGTCCTACGAGCAGTACTTC. The rearrangement links TRBV3-1 to TRBJ2-7; TRBD2 matches at 10 bases. Germline CDR1 and CDR2: LGHDT and YNNKEL (reference sequence). The CDR3 loop spans 16 amino acids. V was clipped by 5 bases and J by 1 base; unmatched bases: 8.

This clonotype came up many times. The chain recombines TRBV7-2 with TRBJ1-1; D is unclear. V lost 6 bases to trimming and J lost 3 bases, with 11 bases between them. The CDR3 length is 13 residues. Germline lookup yields CDR1 SGHTA and CDR2 FQGNSA. CDR3 nucleotides: TGTGCCAGCAGAGTAATGTCGGACACTGAAGCTTTCTTT. Translation: CASRVMSDTEAFF.

This clonotype was seen ten or more times. The chain uses TRBV6-5 and TRBJ1-1; 10 bases align to TRBD1. V lost 6 bases, J lost 3 bases, and 4 bases stayed unmatched. The CDR3 is 14 amino acids. Germline V CDR1 and CDR2: MNHEY, SVGAGI. CDR3 in DNA: TGTGCCAGCAGCCGACAGGGGGCTGACACTGAAGCTTTCTTT. Translating it yields CASSRQGADTEAFF.

This clonotype was seen repeatedly, ten times or more. CDR3 nucleotides: TGTGCCAGCAGCTACGGTCCGGGACAGGGAGACTACACCTTC. As protein: CASSYGPGQGDYTF. The V gene is TRBV11-2, the J gene TRBJ1-2, with TRBD1 matching 9 bases. The CDR3 is 14 residues long. Trimming at V came to 4 bases and at J to 10 bases, leaving 10 bases not matched to a gene. Germline CDR1 is SGHAT and CDR2 is FQNNGV.

Ten or more counts support this clonotype. The rearrangement joins TRBV25-1 to TRBJ1-2, with TRBD1 as a possible D gene (6 bases). V gave up 5 bases and J gave up 4 bases, with 14 bases separating them. Germline V gives CDR1 MGHDK, CDR2 SYGVNS. The CDR3 totals 14 residues. CDR3 loop: CASSNTQGPYGYTF. DNA of the CDR3: TGTGCCAGCAGTAATACACAGGGCCCCTATGGCTACACCTTC.

This clonotype was recorded at least ten times. The gene calls are TRBV12-3 or TRBV12-4 and TRBJ1-5; possibly TRBD1 for D (6 bases). Trimming pared 8 bases from V and 7 bases from J, leaving 15 bases between. The CDR3 covers 13 residues. DNA for the CDR3: TGTGCCAGCGGACAGACAGGCCGACAGCCCCAGCATTTT. As protein: CASGQTGRQPQHF.

This clonotype has ten or more counts. This chain's CDR3 is CASSFLPGQTHPVDYGYTF. The DNA for the CDR3 is TGTGCCAGCAGCTTCCTCCCGGGACAGACACACCCGGTGGACTATGGCTACACCTTC. The chain couples TRBV3-1 to TRBJ1-2; TRBD1 matches at 7 bases. V was clipped by 5 bases and J by 3 bases; unmatched bases: 21. Germline values: CDR1 LGHDT, CDR2 YNNKEL (reference sequence). The CDR3 covers 19 residues.

The chain has TRBV29-1 and TRBJ2-1, with D hard to call. The CDR3 runs to 13 residues. CDR1 is SQVTM and CDR2 is ANQGSEA in the germline V gene. V was shortened by 7 bases and J by 0 bases, with 10 bases between the two germline ends. CDR3 loop: CSAIRFSYNEQFF. DNA for the CDR3: TGCAGCGCGATCCGCTTCTCCTACAATGAGCAGTTCTTC.

This clonotype was counted ten times or more. Here the CDR3 DNA reads TGTGCCAGCAGCCCCGACGGGGACATGAACACTGAAGCTTTCTTT. Translated, it gives CASSPDGDMNTEAFF. The rearrangement joins TRBV7-2 to TRBJ1-1; D is perhaps TRBD1 (6 bases). Trimming removed 5 bases from V and 0 bases from J, with 13 bases in between. CDR3 size: 15 residues. The germline CDR1 and CDR2 sequences are SGHTA and FQGNSA.

This clonotype was seen at least ten times. The chain uses TRBV7-3 and TRBJ2-1, with TRBD2 matching 11 bases. Germline V lookup: CDR1 SGHTA, CDR2 FQGTGA. The length of the CDR3 is 18 residues. V was clipped by 1 base and J by 5 bases; unmatched bases: 10. DNA of the CDR3: TGTGCCAGCAGCTTAAGCCTCCTCCCGGGACTAGCGGACAATGAGCAGTTCTTC. Its protein is CASSLSLLPGLADNEQFF.

This clonotype has ten or more counts. The rearrangement links TRBV6-1 to TRBJ1-1; no reliable D call. The V gene lost 2 bases and the J gene lost 6 bases, with 7 bases spanning the gap. Germline V lookup: CDR1 MNHNS, CDR2 SASEGT. CDR3 length: 12 amino acids. DNA for the CDR3: TGTGCCAGCAGTGAATGGCCACCTGAAGCTTTCTTT. It is translated as CASSEWPPEAFF.

This clonotype was counted at least ten times. The rearrangement links TRBV20-1 to TRBJ1-1; no clear D gene. The CDR3 is 17 residues long. The V and J ends lost 5 bases and 1 base respectively, with 23 bases between them. CDR1 and CDR2 (germline): DFQATT, SNEGSKA (reference sequence). The CDR3: CSAQPLRVRKKNTEAFF. The CDR3 nucleotides read TGCAGTGCTCAGCCTCTGAGGGTACGGAAAAAGAACACTGAAGCTTTCTTT.

This clonotype was counted ten times or more. The gene calls are TRBV18 and TRBJ1-1, with TRBD1 as a possible D gene (5 bases). The germline CDR1 and CDR2 sequences are KGHSH and LQKENI. The CDR3 loop spans 16 amino acids. V was pared by 5 bases and J by 1 base, with 17 bases between. This CDR3 is CASSSQVGNWNTEAFF. The CDR3 DNA sequence: TGTGCCAGCTCATCACAGGTGGGCAACTGGAACACTGAAGCTTTCTTT. Based on the CDR3 plus reference TRBV18 and TRBJ1-1, the full variable domain is NAGVMQNPRHLVRRRGQEARLRCSPMKGHSHVYWYRQLPEEGLKFMVYLQKENIIDESGMPKERFSAEFPKEGPSILRIQQVVRGDSAAYFCASSSQVGNWNTEAFFGQGTRLTVV.

This clonotype was seen at least ten times. The rearrangement uses TRBV7-9 and TRBJ1-1, with TRBD1 matching 7 bases. Germline trimming cut 10 bases from V and 3 bases from J; bases unmatched to any gene: 5. The CDR3 extends over 12 amino acids. Germline V CDR1 and CDR2: SEHNR, FQNEAQ (reference sequence). The CDR3: CATNRGDTEAFF. CDR3 in DNA: TGTGCCACCAACAGGGGAGACACTGAAGCTTTCTTT.

This clonotype was seen ten or more times. CDR3 DNA sequence: TGCGCCAGCAGCTCGGGGGGGCAAGAGACCCAGTACTTC. Its translation is CASSSGGQETQYF. The chain uses TRBV5-1 and TRBJ2-5, with 8 bases that match TRBD2. Per germline, CDR1 SGHRS and CDR2 YFSETQ. The CDR3 is made up of 13 amino acids. With V trimmed by 3 bases and J by 2 bases, 0 bases remained unmatched.

This clonotype has ten or more counts. The chain links TRBV6-2 or TRBV6-3 to TRBJ1-1; 10 bases map to TRBD1. From germline, CDR1 is MNHEY and CDR2 SVGEGT. Losses at the gene ends were 6 bases for V and 2 bases for J; bases not matched to a gene: 6. This CDR3 is built from 15 residues. The DNA of the CDR3 is TGTGCCAGCAGCTCGAGACAGGGGGCAAACACTGAAGCTTTCTTT. It codes for CASSSRQGANTEAFF.

This clonotype was observed at least ten times. The J gene is TRBJ1-1, the V gene TRBV5-1, with D perhaps TRBD1 (6 bases). Germline loops: CDR1 SGHRS, CDR2 YFSETQ. CDR3 size: 14 residues. V lost 2 bases to trimming and J lost 6 bases, with 14 bases between them. The CDR3 sequence: CASSFGTQEPEAFF. The CDR3 coding sequence is TGCGCCAGCAGCTTCGGGACACAGGAGCCTGAAGCTTTCTTT.

This clonotype has ten or more counts. This rearrangement joins TRBV6-1 to TRBJ2-3; possibly TRBD2 for D (6 bases). V lost 2 bases to trimming and J lost 6 bases, with 15 bases between them. Germline CDR1 reads MNHNS; CDR2 reads SASEGT. The CDR3 is made up of 15 amino acids. The DNA for the CDR3 is TGTGCCAGCAGTGAAAGCTTAACTAGCTCCGATACGCAGTATTTT. Its translation: CASSESLTSSDTQYF.

This clonotype was counted many times. The chain joins TRBV20-1 to TRBJ1-4, with 7 positions matching TRBD1. The CDR3 covers 15 residues. Germline V gene lookup returns CDR1 DFQATT and CDR2 SNEGSKA (reference sequence). Trimming cost V 3 bases and J 5 bases; bases outside gene matches: 9. CDR3 bases: TGCAGTGCTAGGGGCTCGGGGACAGTAAATGAAAAACTGTTTTTT. Encoded protein: CSARGSGTVNEKLFF.

In its sample, this clonotype was seen a few times. The chain links TRBV19 to TRBJ2-2; D is unresolved. The CDR3 covers 13 residues. From germline, CDR1 is LNHDA and CDR2 SQIVND (reference sequence). Trimming took 6 bases from V and 4 from J, leaving 9 bases between them. Written as DNA, the CDR3 is TGTGCCAGTAGGGTTACGGTCACCGGGGAGCTGTTTTTT. Its protein product is CASRVTVTGELFF.

This clonotype was found many times. This sequence joins TRBV12-3 or TRBV12-4 and TRBJ2-1; D call uncertain. Trimming shortened V by 5 bases and J by 3 bases, and 14 bases separated the two germline ends. The CDR3 extends over 15 amino acids. The CDR3 loop is CASSTGVEVYNEQFF. The CDR3 DNA sequence: TGTGCCAGCAGTACCGGAGTGGAAGTCTACAATGAGCAGTTCTTC.

Ten or more counts support this clonotype. The chain employs TRBV27 and TRBJ2-3; a possible D gene is TRBD2 (5 bases). Trimming shortened V by 0 bases and J by 5 bases, and 15 bases separated the two germline ends. The CDR3 sequence is 16 residues long. Germline values: CDR1 MNHEY, CDR2 SMNVEV (reference sequence). Written as DNA, the CDR3 is TGTGCCAGCAGTTTATCGTGGGCTTTTGGGAGAGATACGCAGTATTTT. Its protein is CASSLSWAFGRDTQYF.

This clonotype was seen more than once but under ten times. The gene calls are TRBV7-2 and TRBJ2-2; D unresolved. The V end lost 5 bases, the J end lost 1 base, and 8 bases lay between the germline ends. Per the germline V gene, CDR1 is SGHTA and CDR2 is FQGNSA. This CDR3 region has 14 residues. DNA for the CDR3: TGTGCCAGCAGCGCCAGTATGAACACCGGGGAGCTGTTTTTT. Translation gives CASSASMNTGELFF.

There are many counts of this clonotype. The chain links TRBV7-3 to TRBJ1-3; D is uncertain. The CDR3 sequence is 13 residues long. Trimming removed 5 bases at V and 0 bases at J, with 5 bases between. Germline V lookup: CDR1 SGHTA, CDR2 FQGTGA. DNA of the CDR3: TGTGCCAGCAGCAAATCCTCTGGAAACACCATATATTTT. It yields the protein CASSKSSGNTIYF.

This clonotype showed up many times. The chain couples TRBV7-9 to TRBJ2-2; 9 bases fit TRBD2. The V segment lost 5 bases and the J segment 4 bases; nucleotides outside the gene matches: 8. Germline V gene data show CDR1 as SEHNR and CDR2 as FQNEAQ (reference sequence). This CDR3 has 16 residues. The CDR3 DNA reads TGTGCCAGCAGCCCTATAGCGGGAGCGAGCACCGGGGAGCTGTTTTTT. This gives the protein CASSPIAGASTGELFF.

This clonotype was counted ten times or more. The rearrangement links TRBV28 to TRBJ2-5; TRBD2 aligns across 7 bases. The germline gives CDR1 MDHEN, CDR2 SYDVKM. Trimming at V came to 4 bases and at J to 5 bases, leaving 7 bases not matched to a gene. The CDR3 totals 14 residues. The DNA for the CDR3 is TGTGCCAGCAGTTCTGGGAGGGGATGGGAGACCCAGTACTTC. It codes for CASSSGRGWETQYF.

In this sample, this clonotype turned up many times. The rearrangement joins TRBV14 to TRBJ1-1, with a tentative D call TRBD1 (5 bases). Trimming stripped 4 bases from V and 3 bases from J, with 12 bases between. The germline V gene encodes CDR1 SGHDN and CDR2 FVKESK. The CDR3 covers 14 residues. Here the CDR3 DNA reads TGTGCCAGCAGCCCCTCAGACAGCTACACTGAAGCTTTCTTT. Translation gives CASSPSDSYTEAFF.